This record looks at one T cell receptor beta chain sequence and its context. As yet, its antigen is unknown. The data originate from a study of a mutant IDH1 vaccine in newly diagnosed glioma. Across the study: Earlier therapy was either radiotherapy, temozolomide, or both, and most got both.

V lost 8 bases and J lost 4; bases outside the gene matches: 10. The germline CDR1 and CDR2 sequences are MDHEN and SYDVKM. This CDR3 has 14 residues. Time point noted: baseline, week 1 (first vaccination visit). Treatment reported: pre-vaccination baseline after standard-of-care therapy. New IDH1-mutant, ATRX-lost WHO grade 3 or 4 astrocytomas occurred in donors. The assay was immunoSEQ multiplex PCR, and TCRdb's table has in-frame clones only and misses some. The table shows tens of thousands of clones, with 75% to 95% occurring only once. Study findings and constraints: Vaccine-induced immune responses occurred in roughly 93% of patients. Changes in top peripheral clonotypes did not appear linked to pseudoprogression.

Sample: PBMCs, taken from a glioma patient treated with radiotherapy, temozolomide or both. The receptor comes from a man aged 50 or older with glioma. The chain employs TRBV28 and TRBJ1-1; 7 bases are shared with TRBD1. The CDR3 protein is CASGTAGDGTEAFF. CDR3 DNA sequence: TGTGCCAGCGGGACAGCGGGTGATGGCACTGAAGCTTTCTTT.